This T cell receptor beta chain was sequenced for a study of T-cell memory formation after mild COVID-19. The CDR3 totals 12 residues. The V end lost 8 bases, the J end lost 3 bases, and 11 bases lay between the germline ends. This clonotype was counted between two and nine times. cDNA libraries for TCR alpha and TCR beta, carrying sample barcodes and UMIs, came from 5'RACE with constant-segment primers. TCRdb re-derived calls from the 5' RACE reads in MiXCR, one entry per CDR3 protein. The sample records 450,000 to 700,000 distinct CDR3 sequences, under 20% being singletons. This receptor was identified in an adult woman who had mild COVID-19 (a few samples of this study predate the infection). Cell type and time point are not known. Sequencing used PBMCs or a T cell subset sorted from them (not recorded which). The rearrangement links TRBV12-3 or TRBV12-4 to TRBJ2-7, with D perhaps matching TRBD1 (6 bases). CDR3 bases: TGTGCCAGCCAAGACAGGAACTACGAGCAGTACTTC. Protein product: CASQDRNYEQYF.